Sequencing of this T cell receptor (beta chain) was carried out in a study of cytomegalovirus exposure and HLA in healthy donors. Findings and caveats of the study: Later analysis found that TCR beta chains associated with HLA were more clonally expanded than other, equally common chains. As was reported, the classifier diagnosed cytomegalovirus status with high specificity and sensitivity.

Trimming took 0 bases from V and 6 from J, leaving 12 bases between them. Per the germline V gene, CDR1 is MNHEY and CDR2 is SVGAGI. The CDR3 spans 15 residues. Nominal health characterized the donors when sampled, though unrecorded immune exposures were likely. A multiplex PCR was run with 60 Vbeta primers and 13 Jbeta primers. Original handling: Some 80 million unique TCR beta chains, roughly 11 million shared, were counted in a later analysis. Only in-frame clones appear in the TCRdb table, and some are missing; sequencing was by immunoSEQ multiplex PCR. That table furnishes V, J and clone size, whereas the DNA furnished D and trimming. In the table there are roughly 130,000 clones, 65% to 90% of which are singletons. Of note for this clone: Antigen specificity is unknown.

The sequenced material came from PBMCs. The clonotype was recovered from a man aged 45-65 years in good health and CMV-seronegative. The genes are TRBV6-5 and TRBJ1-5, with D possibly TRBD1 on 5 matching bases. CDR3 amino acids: CASSYSMGGGQPQHF. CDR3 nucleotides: TGTGCCAGCAGTTACTCGATGGGGGGTGGTCAGCCCCAGCATTTT.